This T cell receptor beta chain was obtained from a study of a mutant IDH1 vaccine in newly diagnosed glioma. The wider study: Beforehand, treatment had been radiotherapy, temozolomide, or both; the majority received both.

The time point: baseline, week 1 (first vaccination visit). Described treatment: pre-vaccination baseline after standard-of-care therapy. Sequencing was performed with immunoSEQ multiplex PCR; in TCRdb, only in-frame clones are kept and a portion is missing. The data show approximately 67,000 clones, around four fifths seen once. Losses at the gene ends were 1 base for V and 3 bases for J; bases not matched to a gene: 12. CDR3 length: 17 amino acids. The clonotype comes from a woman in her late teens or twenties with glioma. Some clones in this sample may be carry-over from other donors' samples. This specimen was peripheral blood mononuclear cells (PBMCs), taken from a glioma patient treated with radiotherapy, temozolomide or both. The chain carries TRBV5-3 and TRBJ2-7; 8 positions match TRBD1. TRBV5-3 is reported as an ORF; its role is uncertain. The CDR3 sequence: CARSLTALTGAIYEQYF. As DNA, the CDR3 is TGTGCCAGAAGCTTGACCGCCTTGACAGGGGCCATCTACGAGCAGTACTTC.